The rows below give T cell receptor beta chains drawn from one sample of a study of T cells after posttransplantation cyclophosphamide. Assay: immunoSEQ multiplex PCR; the TCRdb copy retains only in-frame clones and omits some. This repertoire holds some 10,000 clones, and none appear only once. Sequenced here: PBMCs, sampled after allogeneic stem cell transplant with posttransplant cyclophosphamide. These receptors were taken from a female patient in her thirties or forties who received an allogeneic stem cell transplant from a related donor, was CMV-positive, and had no GVHD. Some T cells may trace back to the graft donor. CDR3s leave out the opening cysteine and the closing phenylalanine or tryptophan. The size field reads once, few, many or a size class.

size | J | V | CDR3
many | TRBJ1-1 | TRBV6-1 | ASSETTPTEAF
many | TRBJ2-5 | TRBV24-1 | ATSLAGGETQY
many | TRBJ1-3 | TRBV7-2 | ASSLIQGGGNTIY
many | TRBJ1-6 | TRBV4-1 | ASSRDRNNSPLH
many | TRBJ2-7 | TRBV9 | ASSIGQGTAYEQY
many | TRBJ1-2 | TRBV4-2 | ASSQDQAMQVAYGYT
many | TRBJ2-3 | TRBV5-6 | ASSAIRGSLITDTQY
many | TRBJ1-4 | TRBV5-4 | ASSLGRGTEATNEKLF
many | TRBJ2-3 | TRBV7-8 | ASSHTDTQY
few | TRBJ1-1 | TRBV4-3 | ASSHGQGATEAF
many | TRBJ2-7 | TRBV28 | ASSSGLPSYEQY
many | TRBJ1-2 | TRBV4-2 | ASSQEGWGEGGYT
many | TRBJ2-7 | TRBV5-1 | ASSLVTRAYEQY
many | TRBJ1-6 | TRBV27 | ASSKQGGFGSYNSPLH
few | TRBJ2-5 | TRBV24-1 | ATSDFGGGEGARMYQETQY
many | TRBJ2-7 | TRBV7-2 | ASSLDGGAYEQY
many | TRBJ2-1 | TRBV5-1 | ASSLGQGALDEQF
many | TRBJ1-6 | TRBV12-3/TRBV12-4 | ASSLGGHTNSPLH
many | TRBJ1-2 | TRBV11-2 | ASSFGQGAGGYT
many | TRBJ1-1 | TRBV13 | ASSLAENTEAF
many | TRBJ1-1 | TRBV5-1 | ASSPNRVTEAF
many | TRBJ2-7 | TRBV29-1 | SVTSGEWYEQY
many | TRBJ2-6 | TRBV6-2/TRBV6-3 | ASSNPTTGSSGANVLT
many | TRBJ2-7 | TRBV28 | ASSPGDLPTYEQY
few | TRBJ1-1 | TRBV12-3/TRBV12-4 | ASSLRQGAGDTQAF
many | TRBJ2-5 | TRBV6-6 | ASSYGDTTGQETQY
many | TRBJ1-4 | TRBV5-6 | ASSLGDRASEKLF
many | TRBJ2-3 | TRBV6-1 | ASSRTTASTDTQY
many | TRBJ2-3 | TRBV7-7 | ASSLGTSGATDTQY
many | TRBJ2-7 | TRBV6-6 | ASSPQGDNQY
many | TRBJ2-1 | TRBV7-8 | ASSSPGLAGTYNEQF
many | TRBJ1-5 | TRBV4-1 | ASSQPGMDNQPQH
many | TRBJ2-7 | TRBV5-6 | ASSLVRQDNEQY
many | TRBJ2-7 | TRBV5-1 | ASSLAPVSSYEQY
many | TRBJ2-7 | TRBV7-6 | ASSLAYSYEQY
many | TRBJ1-1 | TRBV5-1 | ASSPRQGPQGEAF
many | TRBJ2-2 | TRBV19 | ASTGTSGGLNTGELF
many | TRBJ2-7 | TRBV7-8 | ASSLERYRSPYEQY
many | TRBJ2-5 | TRBV19 | ASSIVQGTSKETQY
many | TRBJ1-2 | TRBV11-2 | ASRATGPNYGYT
many | TRBJ2-2 | TRBV4-1 | TSSPSPGAGPHTGELF
many | TRBJ2-3 | TRBV4-3 | ASSQARRGGLDTQY
many | TRBJ2-5 | TRBV10-3 | AISKQRGGHETQY
many | TRBJ2-2 | TRBV24-1 | ATSPGALRYTGELF
many | TRBJ2-1 | TRBV27 | ASSIPWGSGGTNEQF
few | TRBJ2-7 | TRBV11-2 | ASSSGQVTYEQY
few | TRBJ2-2 | TRBV9 | ASSERWTENTGELF